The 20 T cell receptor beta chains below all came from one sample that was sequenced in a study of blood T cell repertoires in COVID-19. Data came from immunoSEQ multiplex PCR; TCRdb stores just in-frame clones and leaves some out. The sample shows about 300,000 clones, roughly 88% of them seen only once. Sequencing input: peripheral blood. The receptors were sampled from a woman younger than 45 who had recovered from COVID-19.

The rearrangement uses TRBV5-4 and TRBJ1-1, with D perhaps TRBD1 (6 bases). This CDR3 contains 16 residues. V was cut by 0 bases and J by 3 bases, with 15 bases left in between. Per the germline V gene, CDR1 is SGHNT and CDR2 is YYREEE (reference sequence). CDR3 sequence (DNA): TGTGCCAGCAGCTTGGACAGGGTCTCTTACGACACTGAAGCTTTCTTT. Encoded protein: CASSLDRVSYDTEAFF.

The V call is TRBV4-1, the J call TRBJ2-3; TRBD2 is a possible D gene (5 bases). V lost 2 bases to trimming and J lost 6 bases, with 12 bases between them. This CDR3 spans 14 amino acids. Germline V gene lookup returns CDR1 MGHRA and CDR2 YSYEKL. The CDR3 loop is CASSQPLALDTQYF. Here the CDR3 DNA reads TGCGCCAGCAGCCAACCCTTAGCGTTGGATACGCAGTATTTT.

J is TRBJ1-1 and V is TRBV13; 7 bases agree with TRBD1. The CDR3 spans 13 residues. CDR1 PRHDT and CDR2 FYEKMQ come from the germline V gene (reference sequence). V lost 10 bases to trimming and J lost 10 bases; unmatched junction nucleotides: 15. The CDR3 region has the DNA TGTGCCATTTCGGACAGGCTGGGCTTTGGAGCTTTCTTT. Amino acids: CAISDRLGFGAFF.

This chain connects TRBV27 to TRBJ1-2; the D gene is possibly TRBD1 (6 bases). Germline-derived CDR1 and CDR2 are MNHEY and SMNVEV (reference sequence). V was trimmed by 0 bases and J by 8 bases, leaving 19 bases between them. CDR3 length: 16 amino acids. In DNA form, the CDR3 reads TGTGCCAGCAGTTTATCATTTGGGACATCTGTCTGGGGCTACACCTTC. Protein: CASSLSFGTSVWGYTF.

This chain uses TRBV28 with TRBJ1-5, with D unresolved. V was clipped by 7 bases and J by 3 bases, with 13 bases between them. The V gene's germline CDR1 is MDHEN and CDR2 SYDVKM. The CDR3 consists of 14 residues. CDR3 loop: CASTPGGNNQPQHF. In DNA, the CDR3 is TGTGCCAGCACCCCGGGAGGGAACAATCAGCCCCAGCATTTT. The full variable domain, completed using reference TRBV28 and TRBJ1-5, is DVKVTQSSRYLVKRTGEKVFLECVQDMDHENMFWYRQDPGLGLRLIYFSYDVKMKEKGDIPEGYSVSREKKERFSLILESASTNQTSMYLCASTPGGNNQPQHFGDGTRLSIL.

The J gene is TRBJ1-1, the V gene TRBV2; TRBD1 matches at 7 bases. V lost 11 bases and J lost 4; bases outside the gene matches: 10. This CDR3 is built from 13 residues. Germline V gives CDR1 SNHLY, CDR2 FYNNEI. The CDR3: CALQTGFVTEAFF. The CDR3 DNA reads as TGTGCCTTACAGACAGGGTTTGTCACTGAAGCTTTCTTT.

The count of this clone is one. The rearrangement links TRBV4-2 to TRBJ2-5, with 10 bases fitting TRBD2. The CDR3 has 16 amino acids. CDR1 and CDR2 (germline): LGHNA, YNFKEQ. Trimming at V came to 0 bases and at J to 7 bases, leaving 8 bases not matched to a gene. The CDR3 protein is CASSQDRSGGAGTQYF. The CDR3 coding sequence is TGTGCCAGCAGCCAAGATCGGAGCGGGGGGGCCGGGACCCAGTACTTC.

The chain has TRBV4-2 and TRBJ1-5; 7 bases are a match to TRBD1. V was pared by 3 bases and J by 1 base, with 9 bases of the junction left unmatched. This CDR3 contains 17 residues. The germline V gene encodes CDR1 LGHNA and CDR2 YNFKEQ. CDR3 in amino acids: CASSQTGQDPSNQPQHF. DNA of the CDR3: TGTGCCAGCAGCCAGACAGGGCAAGACCCAAGCAATCAGCCCCAGCATTTT.

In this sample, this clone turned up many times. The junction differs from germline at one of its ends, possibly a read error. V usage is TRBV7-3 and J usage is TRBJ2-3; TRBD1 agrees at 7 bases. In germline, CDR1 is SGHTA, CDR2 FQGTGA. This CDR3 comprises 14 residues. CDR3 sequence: CASSLTGVGDTQYF. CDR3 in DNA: TGTGCCAGCAGCCTAACAGGGGTAGGGGATACGCAGTATTTT. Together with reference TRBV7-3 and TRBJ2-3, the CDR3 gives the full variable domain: GAGVSQTPSNKVTEKGKYVELRCDPISGHTALYWYRQSLGQGPEFLIYFQGTGAADDSGLPNDRFFAVRPEGSVSTLKIQRTERGDSAVYLCASSLTGVGDTQYFGPGTRLTVL.

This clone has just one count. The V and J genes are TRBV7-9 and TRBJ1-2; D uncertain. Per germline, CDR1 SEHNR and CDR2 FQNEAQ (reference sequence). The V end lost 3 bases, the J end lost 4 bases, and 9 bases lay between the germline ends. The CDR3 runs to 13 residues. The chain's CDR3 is CASSFIAGYGYTF. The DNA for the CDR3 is TGTGCCAGCAGCTTTATCGCGGGCTATGGCTACACCTTC.

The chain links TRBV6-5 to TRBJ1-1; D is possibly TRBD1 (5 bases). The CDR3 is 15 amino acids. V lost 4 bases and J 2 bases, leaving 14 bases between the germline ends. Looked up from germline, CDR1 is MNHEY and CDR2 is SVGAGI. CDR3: CASSSPGSPNTEAFF. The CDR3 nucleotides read TGTGCCAGCAGTTCCCCAGGGTCCCCAAACACTGAAGCTTTCTTT.

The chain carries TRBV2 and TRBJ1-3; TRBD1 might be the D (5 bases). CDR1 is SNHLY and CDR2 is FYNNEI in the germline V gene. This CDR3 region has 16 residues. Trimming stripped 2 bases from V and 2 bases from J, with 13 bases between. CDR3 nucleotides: TGTGCCAGCAGTGAATCAGGACATGTGGCTGGAAACACCATATATTTT. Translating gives CASSESGHVAGNTIYF.

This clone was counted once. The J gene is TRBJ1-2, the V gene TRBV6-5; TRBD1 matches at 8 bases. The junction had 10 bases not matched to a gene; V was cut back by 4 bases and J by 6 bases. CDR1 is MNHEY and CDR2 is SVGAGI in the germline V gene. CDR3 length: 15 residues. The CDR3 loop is CASSSPGTGKHGYTF. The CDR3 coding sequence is TGTGCCAGCAGTTCCCCCGGGACAGGAAAACATGGCTACACCTTC.

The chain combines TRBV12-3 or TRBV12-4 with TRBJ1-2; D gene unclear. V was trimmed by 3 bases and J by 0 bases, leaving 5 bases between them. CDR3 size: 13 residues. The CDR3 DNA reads TGTGCCAGCAGTTTCCACACTAACTATGGCTACACCTTC. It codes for CASSFHTNYGYTF.

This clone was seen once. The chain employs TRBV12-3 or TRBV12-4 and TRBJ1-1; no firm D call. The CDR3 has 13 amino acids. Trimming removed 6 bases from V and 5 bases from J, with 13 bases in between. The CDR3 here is CASSRLGRTEAFF. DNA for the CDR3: TGTGCCAGCAGCCGACTTGGGAGGACTGAAGCTTTCTTT.

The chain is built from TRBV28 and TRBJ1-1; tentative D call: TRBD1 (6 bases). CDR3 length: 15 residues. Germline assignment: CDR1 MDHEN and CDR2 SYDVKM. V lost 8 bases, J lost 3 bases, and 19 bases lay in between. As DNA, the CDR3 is TGTGCCAGCTTCGAGGGGGGGGCTGGGTACACTGAAGCTTTCTTT. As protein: CASFEGGAGYTEAFF.

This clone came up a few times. Written as DNA, the CDR3 is TGCGCCAGCAGCGAAACAGGGAACACCGGGGAGCTGTTTTTT. This encodes CASSETGNTGELFF. The chain links TRBV5-1 to TRBJ2-2; D might be TRBD1 (5 bases). Trimming took 4 bases from V and 1 from J, leaving 8 bases between them. CDR1 is SGHRS, CDR2 YFSETQ, per germline. The CDR3 is made up of 14 amino acids.

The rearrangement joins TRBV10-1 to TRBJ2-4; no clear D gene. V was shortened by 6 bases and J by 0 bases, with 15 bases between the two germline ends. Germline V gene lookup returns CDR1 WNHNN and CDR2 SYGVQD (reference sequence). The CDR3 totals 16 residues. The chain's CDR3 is CASSTGQPLAKNIQYF. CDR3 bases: TGCGCCAGCAGCACTGGGCAGCCCCTAGCCAAAAACATTCAGTACTTC.

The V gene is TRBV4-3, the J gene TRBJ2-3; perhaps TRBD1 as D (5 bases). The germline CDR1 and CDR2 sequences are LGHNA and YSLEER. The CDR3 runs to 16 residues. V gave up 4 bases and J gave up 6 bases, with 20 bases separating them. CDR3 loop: CASSRSGRQLADTQYF. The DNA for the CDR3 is TGCGCCAGCAGCCGATCAGGAAGACAGTTGGCCGATACGCAGTATTTT.

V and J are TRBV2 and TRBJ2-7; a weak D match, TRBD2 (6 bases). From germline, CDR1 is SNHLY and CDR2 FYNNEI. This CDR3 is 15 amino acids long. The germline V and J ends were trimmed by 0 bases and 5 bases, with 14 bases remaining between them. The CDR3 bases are TGTGCCAGCAGTGAAGCTCTGGGAGGATACCACGAGCAGTACTTC. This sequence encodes CASSEALGGYHEQYF. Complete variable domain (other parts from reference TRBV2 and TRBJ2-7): EPEVTQTPSHQVTQMGQEVILRCVPISNHLYFYWYRQILGQKVEFLVSFYNNEISEKSEIFDDQFSVERPDGSNFTLKIRSTKLEDSAMYFCASSEALGGYHEQYFGPGTRLTVT.